This TCR beta chain came from a study of cytomegalovirus exposure and HLA in healthy donors (dated by TCRdb to the late 2010s). General notes on the study: In an earlier analysis of about 560 of the donors, 250 to 350 Gb of sequence data and some 100 million unique TCR beta sequences from about 190 million T cells were reported. About 330 gigabases of sequencing data and approximately 92 million unique TCR sequences made up an early release that covered several hundred HLA-typed donors. Of the 398 genotyped donors, 70% to 90% were placed in the genetic ancestry cluster associated with self-reported Caucasian donors. The study was designed to test whether signatures of past pathogen exposure could be identified by cataloging public T cell receptors. The T cell repertoires of around 730 subjects were profiled by immunosequencing and related to cytomegalovirus serostatus. Besides the first cohort of approximately 670 subjects, a separate validation cohort made up of over 95 different subjects was used. The study combined high-throughput TCR immunosequencing, statistical association of individual TCRs with disease status, and machine learning to predict cytomegalovirus infection status. To study patterns of TCR occurrence, a later analysis re-analyzed previously published TCR beta repertoires from 600 to 750 donors and added high-resolution HLA genotyping. The later analysis used no new phenotypic data to find candidate immune exposures, relying instead on TCR beta sequences and their occurrence across donors. In an earlier analysis of a few hundred of the donors, high-throughput TCR beta sequencing was used to judge whether each TCR beta V gene segment behaved as functional or pseudogenic. Donor age, sex, ethnicity and CMV serostatus were compiled together with the repertoire data. Genome-wide SNP genotypes for about 60% of the roughly 670 donors were used in a later genetic analysis, which treated that subset as a discovery cohort. All discovery cohort repertoires had been generated using a single sequencing platform. Both class I and class II loci were covered by HLA typing, at four-digit resolution. Typing coverage differed by locus: A, B, C, DRB1 and DQB1 were typed in about 620-640 donors, DQA1 in 522, DPA1 in roughly 590, and DPB1 in 472. Four or five DR-DQ haplotypes were handled as single units for association and clustering because linkage in the cohort was strong. On average, around 240,000 unique TCR beta nucleotide sequences were sequenced per donor among some 430 genotyped donors of the cohort, with roughly 18% of those sequences being non-productive.

Overall results and qualifications from the work: According to a later analysis, most CMV-associated TCR beta chains appeared to be HLA-restricted, and the HLA associations seemed to be driven largely by CMV exposure. The classifier was reported to diagnose cytomegalovirus status with high specificity and sensitivity in both the original and validation cohorts. In an earlier analysis of around 500 of the donors, most TCR beta V segments appeared in productive rearrangements about 87% or about 30% of the time, broadly matching IMGT annotations. In a later genetic analysis, a missense DCLRE1C variant was associated with V-gene and J-gene trimming of TCR beta chains, and the association was replicated in an independent cohort. In vitro tests confirmed that three of the cytomegalovirus-associated TCR beta chains recognize cytomegalovirus antigens. The sequencing pipeline was judged likely to have produced a cluster of highly shared sequence variants as a technical artifact. For the cohort, immune exposure information was limited to CMV serostatus. The 87-base-pair reads could not distinguish some IMGT-functional V segments, including TRBV6-2 and TRBV6-3, so those segments were excluded. Roughly 17 rarely observed V segments, including chromosome 9 orphons, were excluded from the earlier analysis of a few hundred of the donors because counts were too low. A later genetic analysis reported fewer N-insertions in productive TCRs among donors in an Asian-associated ancestry cluster than the roughly 650-donor mean. Sequencing depth was assumed to be roughly uniform across donors in the presence/absence analyses, though that assumption may not hold. Strong co-occurrence of HLA alleles, especially DR and DQ, made assigning TCR associations to individual alleles difficult. A further reported finding was that TCR beta sequences accurately predicted the HLA-A and HLA-B alleles for most subjects in the first cohort. The authors suggested that the approach could potentially be extended to other disease states and immunological phenotypes. According to a later analysis, TCR association rates differed among HLA loci, with DRB1 alleles showing the most associated TCRs and HLA-C alleles showing the fewest. The study gave a list of some 150 TCR beta chains associated with cytomegalovirus. Across donors, most TCR sequences were observed very rarely, whereas some public TCRs were present in many individuals. Linkage disequilibrium might explain the correlated functional status among segregating V segments, but an unknown experimental factor could not be ruled out. HLA typing was unavailable for some donors at each locus, so association tests used only the typed subset. The cohort was sequenced for TCR beta chains only, and without alpha or paired-chain data the features that could be detected were limited. In a later analysis, several top co-occurrence clusters were reported to appear linked to parvovirus B19, influenza, CMV and Epstein-Barr virus. In a later analysis, HLA-associated TCR beta chains were found to be more clonally expanded and to have lower generation probabilities than equally common non-associated chains. In a later analysis, some 18,000 TCR beta sequences were associated with specific HLA alleles at a false discovery rate of 0.05.

The cohort comprised some 700 healthy bone marrow donors. All cohort members were sampled while nominally healthy, although unrecorded immune exposures were likely present. The donor was CMV seronegative and belonged to the group of 352 seronegative cohort members. A peripheral blood sample was collected from each donor, and TCR beta sequencing was performed on peripheral blood mononuclear cells. Genomic DNA was extracted from the blood cell samples with the Qiagen DNeasy Blood Extraction Kit. V has 0 bases trimmed and J has 2 bases trimmed; junction bases matching no gene number 5. CDR1 and CDR2 are drawn from the germline V gene: SGHTS, YDEGEE. The CDR3 runs 15 residues from the cysteine to the phenylalanine. Only CDR3 DNA remains: 45 bases, in frame from the first base. The library was produced with the immunoSEQ multiplex PCR assay. For the multiplex PCR, a mixture combining 60 forward primers for TCR Vbeta segments and 13 reverse primers for TCR Jbeta segments was used. A multiplex PCR assay on genomic DNA amplified the CDR3 region of rearranged TCR beta genes. Amplified TCR beta libraries were sequenced as 87-base-pair reads on the Illumina HiSeq System. The authors' analysis ran thus. A later analysis counted approximately 76 million unique TCR beta chains across the 640 or so repertoires, and 9.5 million to 11 million of these chains were shared by at least two donors. Raw reads were error-corrected and collapsed into unique sequences by a nearest-neighbor algorithm in which closely related sequences were merged to remove PCR and sequencing errors. V, D and J gene segments were assigned by aligning CDR3 sequences to IMGT reference sequences. For a sequence to be retained, a match of at least six nucleotides was required to both a V gene segment and a J gene segment. Rearrangements were called productive when the CDR3 lacked stop codons and stayed in frame with V and J; all others were non-productive. CDR3 was defined according to IMGT convention as the region running from the second conserved V-encoded cysteine to the conserved J-encoded phenylalanine. The earlier analysis of fewer than 750 of the donors excluded sequences that lacked an unambiguous match to a single V gene segment. An earlier analysis of 587 of the donors called V segments functional above 56.7% productive rearrangements and segregating when the between-donor standard deviation exceeded 5%. A statistical classification framework was developed to diagnose cytomegalovirus status using the catalog of TCR beta chain sequences. A later analysis assigned V and J genes by comparing TCR nucleotide sequences with IMGT/GENE-DB human TR gene sequences. The TCRdist pipeline was used in a later analysis to assign CDR3 sequences and most-parsimonious VDJ recombination scenarios. A later analysis defined each TCR beta chain by its CDR3 amino acid sequence plus V-gene family, and excluded reads lacking a unique V-gene family. To address suspected cross-contamination and a sequencing artifact, a later analysis removed under 600 highly shared, low-generation-probability nucleotide sequences. A later analysis calculated a clonal expansion index for each public chain from normalized within-repertoire ranks of inferred template counts. A later analysis computed generation probabilities with a VDJ recombination model fitted to out-of-frame rearrangements, and checked the results against IGoR. In a later analysis, hypergeometric tests were used to score TCR-TCR, TCR-HLA and TCR-CMV co-occurrence, with a repertoire-size bias correction applied to TCR pairs. A later analysis estimated false discovery rates by permuting HLA or CMV assignments 20 times. In a later analysis, co-occurring TCRs were grouped with DBSCAN, and TCRdist sequence similarity was added when clustering was performed within HLA-allele-positive subsets. For co-occurrence clustering, repertoires with fewer than 30,000 or more than 120,000 public chains were excluded, along with roughly 5 repertoires with anomalous nucleotide sharing. Entries here come from immuneACCESS through TCRdb and include only in-frame sequences with V and J called. Some clones fail to appear in such tables; in the studies checked, an unresolved V gene covers under half of the shortfall, and the cause of the remainder is unknown. The D gene and trimming were derived from the DNA, and the V and J assignments and clone size from that table. A total of some 160,000 clones appear in this sample, roughly three quarters of them only once. The ten largest account for around 4.7% of the sample.

The table lists this clone with a few counts. No antigen is known for it. Base qualities are not recorded, but no much larger clone differs from it by a single base. This clonotype was sampled from a man aged 60-69 years in good health and CMV-seronegative. The chain couples TRBV5-8 to TRBJ2-7; 7 of the junction bases match TRBD1. Sequenced: PBMCs. The CDR3 is CASSLGQGPTYEQYF. Here is the DNA: TGTGCCAGCAGCTTGGGACAGGGTCCAACCTACGAGCAGTACTTC.